The T cell receptor (beta chain) described here comes from a study of blood T cell repertoires in COVID-19. The overall study: Material from acute and convalescent COVID-19 was sourced from the United States, Italy and Spain. In each case, the material was cDNA or gDNA derived from T cells, B-cell-depleted T cells, or PBMCs.

Original data processing: Reference gene primers were amplified, and this amplification served to estimate nucleated cell counts. TCRdb's copy holds only in-frame clones and misses some; the assay was immunoSEQ multiplex PCR. V, J and clone size derive from that table, while D and trimming were established from the DNA sequence. The sample holds around 120,000 clones, 70% to 85% seen once. The sequence was collected from a human donor with acute or convalescent COVID-19. The donor label of this sample is uncertain. Sequencing used peripheral blood.

The CDR3 protein is CASSARGGPPGELFF. The CDR3 DNA sequence: TGTGCCAGTAGTGCCCGGGGTGGGCCACCCGGGGAGCTGTTTTTT. The genes are TRBV19 and TRBJ2-2, with D possibly being TRBD2 (5 bases). In germline, CDR1 is LNHDA, CDR2 SQIVND (reference sequence). Trimming removed 5 bases from V and 6 bases from J, with 16 bases in between. The CDR3 runs 15 residues.